This T cell receptor (beta chain) was obtained from a study of T-cell reconstitution after alpha-beta-depleted transplantation in children (dated by TCRdb to about 2016). Background on the whole study: The study quantitatively tracked T-cell immune reconstitution after TCRalphabeta/CD19-depleted allogeneic hematopoietic cell transplantation in children using TCR repertoire profiling.

Receptor libraries were prepared by PCR. Sequencing instrument: Illumina HiSeq 2500. TCR library preparation used molecular barcoding, with unique molecular identifiers applied to normalize quantification of the TCRbeta repertoire. TCRdb itself trimmed the public reads at Q25 with fastp, ran MiXCR and retained productive beta chains. A single entry per CDR3 protein holds the most common genes and DNA from its merged rows. In all, the sample holds 200,000 to 250,000 distinct CDR3 sequences, and around 12% of those were seen once. The top ten hold about 2.6% of the sample. This clonotype was counted at least ten times. No cognate antigen has been identified for it. Per-nucleotide qualities are absent, and no much larger clonotype sits a single base away. The sample here was PBMCs from the stem cell graft donor, taken from the stem cell graft. The source of this sequence is a human donor who donated a stem cell graft to a child with acute lymphoblastic leukemia.

For the CDR3, the sequence is CASSSSGRGTYNEQFF. The sequenced DNA: TGTGCCAGCAGTTCCAGCGGGAGGGGAACCTACAATGAGCAGTTCTTC. This receptor chain uses TRBV9 and TRBJ2-1, with 10 bases aligning to TRBD2. The V end gives up 5 bases and the J end 2 bases, leaving 7 bases in the junction not matched to a gene. Counted from cysteine to phenylalanine, this CDR3 has 16 amino acids. Only the CDR3 part of the read is kept: 48 bases, read in frame from the first base. The germline V gene sets CDR1 to SGDLS and CDR2 to YYNGEE.